The 7 T cell receptor beta chains below all came from one sample that was sequenced in a study of identical twins. TCRdb passed the 5' RACE reads through MiXCR, listing each CDR3 protein once. The repertoire holds a few hundred thousand distinct CDR3 sequences, over 9.5% seen once, with about 4.1% in the top ten. These same records also appear under a second study, on yellow fever vaccine responses in identical twins.

Sequencing input: memory (CD45RO+) T cells sorted from blood. Source of these receptors: a woman under 30 in good health.

The table lists this clonotype with a few counts. The chain carries TRBV4-2 and TRBJ2-1, with TRBD2 identical over 9 bases. Germline CDR1 LGHNA, CDR2 YNFKEQ. The trim removed 1 base at V and 8 bases at J, leaving 15 bases unmatched. The CDR3 runs 18 residues. CDR3 sequence: CASSQVIAGAQGGDEQFF. DNA of the CDR3: TGTGCCAGCAGCCAAGTGATAGCGGGAGCCCAGGGGGGCGATGAGCAGTTCTTC.

This clonotype was seen a handful of times. V usage is TRBV10-3 and J usage is TRBJ2-1; tentative D call: TRBD2 (8 bases). There are 17 residues in the CDR3. The V gene lost 11 bases and the J gene lost 8 bases, with 31 bases spanning the gap. Germline V gives CDR1 ENHRY, CDR2 SYGVKD. The CDR3 DNA reads TGTGCCTCTAACGGGGGGGACAGAGTAGACCCTTACGATGAGCAGTTCTTC. Translating it yields CASNGGDRVDPYDEQFF.

This clonotype was counted a few times. This chain joins TRBV2 and TRBJ1-1; D ambiguous. Trimming removed 3 bases from V and 0 bases from J, with 8 bases in between. Germline V gives CDR1 SNHLY, CDR2 FYNNEI. The CDR3 contains 14 residues. The CDR3 bases are TGTGCCAGCAGTGAGTCAAGGATGAACACTGAAGCTTTCTTT. Encoded protein: CASSESRMNTEAFF.

The rearrangement joins TRBV19 to TRBJ2-2; no clear D gene. V lost 0 bases, J lost 2 bases, and 10 bases lay in between. The CDR3 spans 16 residues. Per germline, CDR1 LNHDA and CDR2 SQIVND (reference sequence). CDR3 in DNA: TGTGCCAGTAGTATAGATGGCAGACGCAACACCGGGGAGCTGTTTTTT. Translated: CASSIDGRRNTGELFF.

This clonotype was counted at least ten times. The V call is TRBV6-4, the J call TRBJ2-1, with 15 bases fitting TRBD2. Germline V lookup: CDR1 MRHNA, CDR2 SNTAGT. V lost 7 bases, J lost 16 bases, and 17 bases stayed unmatched. CDR3 length: 16 residues. This CDR3 is CASTRSIGLAGGPVFF. The CDR3, as DNA: TGTGCCAGCACTCGGTCGATCGGACTAGCGGGAGGGCCGGTTTTCTTC.

This clonotype has just a few counts. The J gene is TRBJ2-3, the V gene TRBV20-1; a weak D match, TRBD2 (7 bases). V gave up 5 bases and J gave up 3 bases, with 15 bases separating them. CDR3 length equals 14 residues. Germline values: CDR1 DFQATT, CDR2 SNEGSKA (reference sequence). The CDR3 nucleotides read TGCAGTGCTGAATGGGGGGGCTCGACAGATACGCAGTATTTT. This gives the protein CSAEWGGSTDTQYF.

The chain joins TRBV3-1 to TRBJ2-5; tentative D call: TRBD2 (6 bases). Trimming stripped 0 bases from V and 5 bases from J, with 13 bases between. Looked up from germline, CDR1 is LGHDT and CDR2 is YNNKEL (reference sequence). This CDR3 has 15 residues. The CDR3 loop is CASSQDQLAAETQYF. The CDR3 nucleotides are TGTGCCAGCAGCCAAGATCAACTAGCTGCGGAGACCCAGTACTTC.